Reported below is one TCR beta chain. Its antigen remains unidentified. The same CDR3 can be traced to other DNA sequences in this sample. This sample was included in a study of shared clonotypes between healthy human individuals. This CDR3 comprises 13 residues. The V gene's germline CDR1 is SGHTA and CDR2 FQGTGA. Deletions cut 5 bases from V and 2 bases from J, with 9 bases between. General study points: When naive CD4 clonotypes were compared across a few donors, around 5% were shared.

A CD45RA+ naive subset and a CD45RA-negative memory subset were split from CD4+ cells. Every subset's genomic DNA went evenly onto several immunoSEQ plates. Study processing details: Without quality scores, immunoSEQ junctional reads could not be filtered like full-length reads. The repertoire was sequenced with immunoSEQ multiplex PCR; TCRdb's copy has only in-frame clones and lacks some. V and J calls and clone size follow that table, whereas D and trimming were derived from the DNA. The data hold about 2.4 million clones, with roughly 93% observed a single time. The sequence derives from a man younger than 35 in good health. Some clones in this sample may be carry-over from other donors' samples. Sequencing was carried out using naive CD4+ T cells from PBMCs. Described subset: CD45RA+ positively selected. The chain links TRBV7-3 to TRBJ2-5, with D tentatively TRBD2 (5 bases). The CDR3 loop is CASSRGSQETQYF. CDR3 nucleotide sequence: TGTGCCAGCAGCCGGGGATCACAAGAGACCCAGTACTTC. The full variable domain, rest sourced from reference TRBV7-3 and TRBJ2-5, is GAGVSQTPSNKVTEKGKYVELRCDPISGHTALYWYRQSLGQGPEFLIYFQGTGAADDSGLPNDRFFAVRPEGSVSTLKIQRTERGDSAVYLCASSRGSQETQYFGPGTRLLVL.